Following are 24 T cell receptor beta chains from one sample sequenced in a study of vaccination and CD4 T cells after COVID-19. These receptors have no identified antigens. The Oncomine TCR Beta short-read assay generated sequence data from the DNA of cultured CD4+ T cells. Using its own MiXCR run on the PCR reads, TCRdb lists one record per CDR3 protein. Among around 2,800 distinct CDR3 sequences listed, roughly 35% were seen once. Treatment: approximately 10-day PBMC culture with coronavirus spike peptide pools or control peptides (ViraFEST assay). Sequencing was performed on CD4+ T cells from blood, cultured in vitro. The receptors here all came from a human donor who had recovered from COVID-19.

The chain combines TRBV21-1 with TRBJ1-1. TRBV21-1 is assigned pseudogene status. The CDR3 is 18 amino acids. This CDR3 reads CASSKVMCFPGEDTEAFF. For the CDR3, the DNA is TGTGCCAGCAGCAAAGTCATGTGCTTCCCAGGCGAGGACACTGAAGCTTTCTTT.

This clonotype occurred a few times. CDR3 protein: CASRQLATNEKLFF. The CDR3 DNA reads as TGTGCCAGCCGCCAACTTGCAACTAATGAAAAACTGTTTTTT. The chain couples TRBV6-2 or TRBV6-3 to TRBJ1-4; the D is unclear. Germline values: CDR1 MNHEY, CDR2 SVGEGT. V was shortened by 8 bases and J by 0 bases, with 10 bases between the two germline ends. The CDR3 is 14 amino acids.

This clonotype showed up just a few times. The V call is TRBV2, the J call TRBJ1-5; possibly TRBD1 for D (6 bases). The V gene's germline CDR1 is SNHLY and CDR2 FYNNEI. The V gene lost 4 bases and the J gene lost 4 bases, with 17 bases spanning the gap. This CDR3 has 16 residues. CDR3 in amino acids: CASSVGGGGLNQPQHF. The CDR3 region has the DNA TGTGCCAGCAGTGTGGGAGGGGGGGGCCTTAATCAGCCCCAGCATTTT.

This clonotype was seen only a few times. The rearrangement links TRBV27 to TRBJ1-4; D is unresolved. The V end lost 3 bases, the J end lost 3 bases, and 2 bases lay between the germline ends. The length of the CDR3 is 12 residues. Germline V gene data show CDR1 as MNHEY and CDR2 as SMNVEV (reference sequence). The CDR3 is CASSFPNEKLFF. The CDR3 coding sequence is TGTGCCAGCAGTTTCCCTAATGAAAAACTGTTTTTT.

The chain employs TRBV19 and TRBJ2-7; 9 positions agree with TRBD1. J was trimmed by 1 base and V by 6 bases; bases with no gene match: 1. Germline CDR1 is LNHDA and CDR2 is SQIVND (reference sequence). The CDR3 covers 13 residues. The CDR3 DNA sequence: TGTGCCAGTAGGGACAGGGGTTCCTACGAGCAGTACTTC. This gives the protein CASRDRGSYEQYF.

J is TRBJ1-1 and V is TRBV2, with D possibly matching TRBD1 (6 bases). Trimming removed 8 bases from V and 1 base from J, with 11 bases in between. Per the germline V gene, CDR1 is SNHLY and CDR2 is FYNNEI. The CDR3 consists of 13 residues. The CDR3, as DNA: TGTGCCAGCGGGGGGCACACGAACACTGAAGCTTTCTTT. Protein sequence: CASGGHTNTEAFF.

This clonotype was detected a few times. The CDR3 loop is CASSRDRDNQPQHF. The CDR3 bases are TGTGCCAGCAGCCGGGACAGGGACAATCAGCCCCAGCATTTT. The chain employs TRBV2 and TRBJ1-5; 9 nucleotides agree with TRBD1. Germline trimming cut 6 bases from V and 3 bases from J; bases unmatched to any gene: 3. This CDR3 region has 14 residues. Germline V gene data show CDR1 as SNHLY and CDR2 as FYNNEI.

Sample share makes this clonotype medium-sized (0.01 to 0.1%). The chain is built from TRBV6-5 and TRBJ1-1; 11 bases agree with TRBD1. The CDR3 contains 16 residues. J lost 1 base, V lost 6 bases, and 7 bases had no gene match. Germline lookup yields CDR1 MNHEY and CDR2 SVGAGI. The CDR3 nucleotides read TGTGCCAGCAGATACCCGGGACAGGGGGAGAACACTGAAGCTTTCTTT. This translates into CASRYPGQGENTEAFF.

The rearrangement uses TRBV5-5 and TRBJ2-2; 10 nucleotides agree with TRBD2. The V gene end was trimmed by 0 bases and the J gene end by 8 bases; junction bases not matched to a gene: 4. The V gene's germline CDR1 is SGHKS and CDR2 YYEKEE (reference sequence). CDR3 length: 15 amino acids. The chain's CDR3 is CASSLEGTSEGELFF. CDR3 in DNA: TGTGCCAGCAGCTTGGAGGGGACTAGCGAGGGGGAGCTGTTTTTT.

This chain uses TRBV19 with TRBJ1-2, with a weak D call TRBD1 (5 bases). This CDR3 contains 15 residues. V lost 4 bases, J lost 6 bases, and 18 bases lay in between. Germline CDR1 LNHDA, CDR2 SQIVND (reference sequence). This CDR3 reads CASSSPGRGVDGYTF. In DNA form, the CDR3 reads TGTGCCAGTAGTAGTCCCGGGAGAGGGGTTGATGGCTACACCTTC.

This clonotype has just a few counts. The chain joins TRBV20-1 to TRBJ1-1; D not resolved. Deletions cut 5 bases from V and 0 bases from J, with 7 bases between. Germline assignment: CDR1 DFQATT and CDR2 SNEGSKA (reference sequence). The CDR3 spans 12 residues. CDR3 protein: CSAPDLNTEAFF. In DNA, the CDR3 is TGCAGTGCTCCCGACCTGAACACTGAAGCTTTCTTT.

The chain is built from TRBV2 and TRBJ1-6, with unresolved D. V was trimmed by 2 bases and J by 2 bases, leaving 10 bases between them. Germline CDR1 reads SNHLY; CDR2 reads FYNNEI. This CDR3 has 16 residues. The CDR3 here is CASSEIRGAYNSPLHF. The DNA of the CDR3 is TGTGCCAGCAGTGAAATCCGGGGAGCCTATAATTCACCCCTCCACTTT. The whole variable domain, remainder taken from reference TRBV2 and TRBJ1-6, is EPEVTQTPSHQVTQMGQEVILRCVPISNHLYFYWYRQILGQKVEFLVSFYNNEISEKSEIFDDQFSVERPDGSNFTLKIRSTKLEDSAMYFCASSEIRGAYNSPLHFGNGTRLTVT.

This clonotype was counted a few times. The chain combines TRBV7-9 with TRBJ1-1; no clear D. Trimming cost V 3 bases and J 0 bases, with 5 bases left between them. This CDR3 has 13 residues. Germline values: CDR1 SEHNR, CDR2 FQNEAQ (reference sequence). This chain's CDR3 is CASSFEMNTEAFF. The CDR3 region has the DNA TGTGCCAGCAGCTTCGAGATGAACACTGAAGCTTTCTTT. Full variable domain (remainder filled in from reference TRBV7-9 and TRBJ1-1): DTGVSQNPRHKITKRGQNVTFRCDPISEHNRLYWYRQTLGQGPEFLTYFQNEAQLEKSRLLSDRFSAERPKGSFSTLEIQRTEQGDSAMYLCASSFEMNTEAFFGQGTRLTVV.

The CDR3 region is CASTGSGGGQPQHF. The DNA of the CDR3 is TGCGCCAGCACTGGGTCAGGGGGGGGTCAGCCCCAGCATTTT. J is TRBJ1-5 and V is TRBV10-2; 7 nucleotides agree with TRBD1. V gave up 7 bases and J gave up 6 bases; unmatched junction bases: 9. The germline gives CDR1 WSHSY, CDR2 SAAADI. This CDR3 has 14 residues.

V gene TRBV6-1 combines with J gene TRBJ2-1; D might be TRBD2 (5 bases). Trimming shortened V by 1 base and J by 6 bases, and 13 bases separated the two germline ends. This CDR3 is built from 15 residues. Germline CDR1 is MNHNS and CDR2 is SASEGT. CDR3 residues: CASSEVDGISNEQFF. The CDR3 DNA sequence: TGTGCCAGCAGTGAAGTGGACGGGATATCCAATGAGCAGTTCTTC.

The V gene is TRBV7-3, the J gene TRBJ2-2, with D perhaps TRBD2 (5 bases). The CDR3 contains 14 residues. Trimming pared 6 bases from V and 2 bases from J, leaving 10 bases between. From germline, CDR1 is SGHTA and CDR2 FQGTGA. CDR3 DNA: TGTGCCAGCAGGGCCGGGAAAAACACCGGGGAGCTGTTTTTT. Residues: CASRAGKNTGELFF.

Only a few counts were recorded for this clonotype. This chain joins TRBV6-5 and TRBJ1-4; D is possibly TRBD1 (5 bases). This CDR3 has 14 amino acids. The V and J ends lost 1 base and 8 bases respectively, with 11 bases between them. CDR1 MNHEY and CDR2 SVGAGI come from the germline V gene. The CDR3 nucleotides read TGTGCCAGCAGTTACTATCCGGGGCGGGAAAAACTGTTTTTT. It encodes CASSYYPGREKLFF.

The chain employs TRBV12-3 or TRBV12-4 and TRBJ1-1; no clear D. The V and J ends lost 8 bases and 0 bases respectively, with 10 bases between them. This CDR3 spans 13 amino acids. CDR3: CASQRLLNTEAFF. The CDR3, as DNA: TGTGCCAGCCAGAGACTCCTGAACACTGAAGCTTTCTTT.

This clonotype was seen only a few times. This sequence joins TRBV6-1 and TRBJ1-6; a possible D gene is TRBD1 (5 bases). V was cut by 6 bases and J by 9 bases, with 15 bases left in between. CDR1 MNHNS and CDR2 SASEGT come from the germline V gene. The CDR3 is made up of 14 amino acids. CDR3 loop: CASRSQGLSSPLHF. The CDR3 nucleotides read TGTGCCAGCAGATCCCAGGGTTTGTCTTCACCCCTCCACTTT.

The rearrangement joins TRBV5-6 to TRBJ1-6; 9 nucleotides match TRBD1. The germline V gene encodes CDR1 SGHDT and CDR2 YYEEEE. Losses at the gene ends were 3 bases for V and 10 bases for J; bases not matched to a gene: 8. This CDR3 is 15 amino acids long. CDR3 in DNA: TGTGCCAGCAGCTACACGACAGGGGGAAGATCACCCCTCCACTTT. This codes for CASSYTTGGRSPLHF.

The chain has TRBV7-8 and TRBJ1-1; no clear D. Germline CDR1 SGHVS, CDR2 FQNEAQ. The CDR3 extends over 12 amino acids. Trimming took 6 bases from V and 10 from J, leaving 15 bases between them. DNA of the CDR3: TGTGCCAGCAGACCCCCGATCTCGGGAGCTTTCTTT. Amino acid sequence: CASRPPISGAFF.

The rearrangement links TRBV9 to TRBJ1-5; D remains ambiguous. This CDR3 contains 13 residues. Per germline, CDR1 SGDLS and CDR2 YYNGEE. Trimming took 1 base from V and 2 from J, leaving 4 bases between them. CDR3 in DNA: TGTGCCAGCAGCGTACTGGGCAATCAGCCCCAGCATTTT. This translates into CASSVLGNQPQHF. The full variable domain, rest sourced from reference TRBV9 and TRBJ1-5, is DSGVTQTPKHLITATGQRVTLRCSPRSGDLSVYWYQQSLDQGLQFLIQYYNGEERAKGNILERFSAQQFPDLHSELNLSSLELGDSALYFCASSVLGNQPQHFGDGTRLSIL.

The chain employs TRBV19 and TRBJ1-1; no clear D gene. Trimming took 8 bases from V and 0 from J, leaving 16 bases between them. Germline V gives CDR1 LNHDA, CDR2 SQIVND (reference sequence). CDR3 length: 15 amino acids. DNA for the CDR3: TGTGCCAGTCTACCGGGGAGTCCTATGAACACTGAAGCTTTCTTT. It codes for CASLPGSPMNTEAFF.

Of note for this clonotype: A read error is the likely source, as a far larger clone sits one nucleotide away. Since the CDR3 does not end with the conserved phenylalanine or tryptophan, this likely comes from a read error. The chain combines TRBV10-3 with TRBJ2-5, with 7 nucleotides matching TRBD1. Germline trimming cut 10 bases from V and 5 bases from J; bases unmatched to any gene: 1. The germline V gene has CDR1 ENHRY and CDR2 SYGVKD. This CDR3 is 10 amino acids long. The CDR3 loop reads CASRGETQYL. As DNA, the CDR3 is TGTGCCAGCAGGGGGGAGACCCAGTACTTA.